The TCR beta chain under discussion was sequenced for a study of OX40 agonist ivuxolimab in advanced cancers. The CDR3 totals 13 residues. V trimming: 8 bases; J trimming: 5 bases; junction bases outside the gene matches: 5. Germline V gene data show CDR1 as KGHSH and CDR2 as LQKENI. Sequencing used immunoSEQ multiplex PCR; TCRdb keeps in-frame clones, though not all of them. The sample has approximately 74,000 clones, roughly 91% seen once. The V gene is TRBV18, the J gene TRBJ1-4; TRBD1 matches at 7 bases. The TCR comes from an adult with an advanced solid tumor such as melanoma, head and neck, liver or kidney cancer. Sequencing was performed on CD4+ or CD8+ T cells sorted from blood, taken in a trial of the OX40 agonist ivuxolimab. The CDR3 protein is CASRQGGNEKLFF. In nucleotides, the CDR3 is TGTGCCAGCCGACAGGGCGGCAATGAAAAACTGTTTTTT.